What follows is one TCR beta chain and its context. TCRdb's table, derived via immunoSEQ multiplex PCR, lists solely in-frame clones and lacks some. This sample has approximately 400,000 clones, with more than 70% found just once. These data belong to a study of blood T cell repertoires in COVID-19. The CDR3 is made up of 15 amino acids. Per germline, CDR1 SGHNT and CDR2 YYREEE (reference sequence). J was trimmed by 2 bases and V by 5 bases; bases with no gene match: 5. The chain is built from TRBV5-4 and TRBJ1-3; 9 nucleotides match TRBD1. This TCR derives from a woman aged 45-60 years with COVID-19, enrolled during active disease. The specimen sequenced was peripheral blood. The CDR3 spells CASRMTGGAGNTIYF. The CDR3 coding sequence is TGTGCCAGCAGGATGACAGGGGGTGCTGGAAACACCATATATTTT.